The rows below give T cell receptor beta chains drawn from one sample of a study of T cells after yellow fever vaccination. One entry per CDR3 protein, called by TCRdb with MiXCR from the 5' RACE reads. The sample has some 320,000 distinct CDR3 sequences; approximately 8% are singletons. Specimen: CD4+ T cells sorted from PBMCs, collected 5 days after the yellow fever booster vaccination. These receptors were taken from a man aged 18 to 29 who received the YFV17D yellow fever vaccine. The CDR3 runs from the conserved cysteine through the conserved F or W. The D gene is left open where the match is weak. Some rows have no size entry. The others give once, few or many, or a class for an expanded clone.

V,size,D,J,DNA,CDR3
TRBV24-1,many,.,TRBJ2-3,TGTGCCACCGAGGCAGATACGCAGTATTTT,CATEADTQYF
TRBV4-2,.,.,TRBJ1-1,TGTGCCAGCAGCCAAGACAGGGTGGACACTGAAGCTTTCTTT,CASSQDRVDTEAFF
TRBV4-3,many,TRBD1,TRBJ2-7,TGCGCCAGCAGCCAAGGGACAGGGGGCTCCTACGAGCAGTACTTC,CASSQGTGGSYEQYF
TRBV14,few,.,TRBJ1-1,TGTGCCAGCAGCCACCCCCCGTGGCCAGGGACCACTGAAGCTTTCTTT,CASSHPPWPGTTEAFF
TRBV6-2/TRBV6-3,.,.,TRBJ1-5,TGTGCCAGCTCCTCCGGGGGGCCCCAGCATTTT,CASSSGGPQHF
TRBV4-3,few,.,TRBJ1-5,TGCGCCAGCAGTGGACAGCGCAATCAGCCCCAGCATTTT,CASSGQRNQPQHF
TRBV7-9,.,TRBD1,TRBJ1-6,TGTGCCAGCAGCTTTAAGAGCGGGACAGTCCTATTGGGACCCCTCCACTTT,CASSFKSGTVLLGPLHF
TRBV7-2,.,.,TRBJ2-5,TGTGCCAGCTCCCTGGACTCGTTCCAAGAGACCCAGTACTTC,CASSLDSFQETQYF
TRBV7-3,many,.,TRBJ2-3,TGTGCCAGCAGCCGGGGGCTAGGAGGGAGCACAGATACGCAGTATTTT,CASSRGLGGSTDTQYF
TRBV9,.,.,TRBJ1-6,TGTGCCAGCAGCCCCGAAGGTCAGGTTGCACCCCTCCACTTT,CASSPEGQVAPLHF
TRBV19,.,TRBD1,TRBJ1-3,TGTGCCAGTAGCCTACAGGGGACGGAGAACACCATATATTTT,CASSLQGTENTIYF
TRBV5-1,.,.,TRBJ2-3,TGCGCCAGCAGCTCCGCCTCAGATACGCAGTATTTT,CASSSASDTQYF
TRBV6-6,few,.,TRBJ2-5,TGTGCCAGTGGGTCTAGCTGGGAGACCCAGTACTTC,CASGSSWETQYF
TRBV5-6,few,TRBD1,TRBJ1-2,TGTGCCAGCAGCTCCCCCTGGACAGGGCGATATGGCTACACCTTC,CASSSPWTGRYGYTF
TRBV6-1,.,TRBD2,TRBJ2-3,TGTGCCAGCAGTGCAGGGACTAGCGCCATCGGCACAGATACGCAGTATTTT,CASSAGTSAIGTDTQYF
TRBV11-2,.,.,TRBJ2-5,TGTGCCAGCAGCTGGCTAGGGCCTCCTGGGACCCAGTACTTC,CASSWLGPPGTQYF
TRBV28,few,TRBD1,TRBJ2-5,TGTGCCAGCAGTTTTAATGGGCAGGGGGAAGAGACCCAGTACTTC,CASSFNGQGEETQYF
TRBV5-1,many,.,TRBJ1-6,TGCGCCAGCAGCAATCAGGGGCATAATTCACCCCTCCACTTT,CASSNQGHNSPLHF
TRBV7-2,.,TRBD2,TRBJ2-3,TGTGCCAGCAGCCAGACTAGCTTGGCAGATACGCAGTATTTT,CASSQTSLADTQYF
TRBV20-1,.,TRBD1,TRBJ1-4,TGCAGTGCTAGAGATCAAAGGGACAGCAATGAAAAACTGTTTTTT,CSARDQRDSNEKLFF
TRBV2,few,.,TRBJ2-3,TGTGCCAGCACGGTCCGGGAAAGCACAGATACGCAGTATTTT,CASTVRESTDTQYF
TRBV5-1,few,.,TRBJ2-1,TGCGCCAGCAGTTTTGGGACCAATTCGAATGAGCAGTTCTTC,CASSFGTNSNEQFF
TRBV6-6,many,.,TRBJ1-4,TGTGCCAGCAAGTACATTACAACTAATGAAAAACTGTTTTTT,CASKYITTNEKLFF
TRBV3-1,many,TRBD2,TRBJ2-3,TGTGCCAGCAGCCAAGATAGGGTAGCGGGCTATACGCAGTATTTT,CASSQDRVAGYTQYF
TRBV6-2/TRBV6-3,.,TRBD1,TRBJ2-5,TGTGCCAGCAGCTCCGCCGGACAGGCAGAAGAGACCCAGTACTTC,CASSSAGQAEETQYF
TRBV4-3,.,TRBD1,TRBJ1-2,TGCGCCAGCAGCCACCGGGACAGGGAATCCAATGGCTACACCTTC,CASSHRDRESNGYTF
TRBV5-1,.,.,TRBJ2-1,TGCGCCAGCAGCCCTTTTCTGGGGCATGAGCAGTTCTTC,CASSPFLGHEQFF
TRBV6-2/TRBV6-3,many,TRBD1,TRBJ2-7,TGTGCCAGCCTGGGACAGGGGGTCTACGAGCAGTACTTC,CASLGQGVYEQYF
TRBV11-2,many,.,TRBJ2-6,TGTGCCAGCGGACTGGGGTCTGGGGCCAACGTCCTGACTTTC,CASGLGSGANVLTF
TRBV15,.,.,TRBJ1-6,TGTGCCACCAGCAGAGGCCGAGCAAAGGCAAGCAATTCACCCCTCCACTTT,CATSRGRAKASNSPLHF
TRBV9,few,.,TRBJ2-5,TGTGCCAGCAGCGTAGATATTAGCCAGACCCAGTACTTC,CASSVDISQTQYF
TRBV4-3,many,.,TRBJ2-1,TGCGCCAGCAGCCAAGAGGGTTGGGGGAATGAGCAGTTCTTC,CASSQEGWGNEQFF
TRBV7-6,many,.,TRBJ2-1,TGTGCCAGCAGCTTCGGGGCAGGCTCCTACAATGAGCAGTTCTTC,CASSFGAGSYNEQFF
TRBV28,.,.,TRBJ2-1,TGTGCCAGCAGTTTGCCGGGGGTCCTCAATGAGCAGTTCTTC,CASSLPGVLNEQFF
TRBV7-8,.,.,TRBJ2-1,TGTGCCAGCAGCCCATACCAGAGGGCCTCCTACAATGAGCAGTTCTTC,CASSPYQRASYNEQFF
TRBV5-1,many,TRBD1,TRBJ2-3,TGCGCCAGCAGCGTCCAGGGGGCCCCCACAGATACGCAGTATTTT,CASSVQGAPTDTQYF
TRBV18,many,.,TRBJ2-7,TGTGCCAGCTCACCACCGGGGTACGAGCAGTACTTC,CASSPPGYEQYF
TRBV12-3/TRBV12-4,many,.,TRBJ2-1,TGTGCCAGCAGTTTAAAAACGGGCAGCCAAATTAACAATGAGCAGTTCTTC,CASSLKTGSQINNEQFF
TRBV6-5,few,TRBD1,TRBJ1-6,TGTGCCAGCAGTTACCGTGGGACAGGGGCCCCTTCACCCCTCCACTTT,CASSYRGTGAPSPLHF
TRBV10-3,many,.,TRBJ1-1,TGTGCCATCAGTGAGTCCCCTGGGAGTCGGCTGAACACTGAAGCTTTCTTT,CAISESPGSRLNTEAFF
TRBV12-3/TRBV12-4,many,.,TRBJ2-5,TGCGCCAGCAGCTTGGGAGGTGCAGAGACCCAGTACTTC,CASSLGGAETQYF
TRBV10-3,few,.,TRBJ1-5,TGTGCCATCGGATCCTGGAATCAGCCCCAGCATTTT,CAIGSWNQPQHF
TRBV18,.,.,TRBJ1-1,TGTGCCAGCTCACCACAGGGTGGTACCACTGAAGCTTTCTTT,CASSPQGGTTEAFF
TRBV7-8,.,TRBD1,TRBJ2-5,TGTGCCAGCGGACCTCGGGTGCGAGGACAGGGGCCCCAAGAGACCCAGTACTTC,CASGPRVRGQGPQETQYF
TRBV28,few,TRBD2,TRBJ2-1,TGTGCCAGCAGCATAGCGGGGGGGCGGTATGAGCAGTTCTTC,CASSIAGGRYEQFF
TRBV7-9,few,TRBD1,TRBJ1-6,TGTGCCAGCAGCTTAGAAATCGGCAGGGGGGCCTCACCCCTCCACTTT,CASSLEIGRGASPLHF
TRBV5-1,many,.,TRBJ1-6,TGCGCCAGCAGCCCGCGGCAGCGAGGGTACTCACCCCTCCACTTT,CASSPRQRGYSPLHF
TRBV5-1,many,TRBD1,TRBJ1-1,TGTGCCAGCAGCTTGCAGGGGGGCACTGAAGCTTTCTTT,CASSLQGGTEAFF
TRBV20-1,many,.,TRBJ2-5,TGCAGTGCTAGGCCCGGGGCAGAGACCCAGTACTTC,CSARPGAETQYF
TRBV4-3,many,TRBD1,TRBJ1-6,TGCGCCAGCAGCCAAGATTTGGGGAACAGGGGTTTGAATTCACCCCTCCACTTT,CASSQDLGNRGLNSPLHF
TRBV12-3/TRBV12-4,few,.,TRBJ1-4,TGTGCCAGCAGTATTCCCGGGACGGGTAATGAAAAACTGTTTTTT,CASSIPGTGNEKLFF
TRBV20-1,few,.,TRBJ1-6,TGCAGTGTGCCTTGGCAGGGGAACTCACCCCTCCACTTT,CSVPWQGNSPLHF
TRBV6-2/TRBV6-3,few,TRBD1,TRBJ1-5,TGTGCCAGCAGCTCGGACAGGGCAAATCAGCCCCAGCATTTT,CASSSDRANQPQHF